These 16 T cell receptor beta chains came from one sample sequenced in a study of siplizumab effects on memory and regulatory T cells (dated by TCRdb to the late 2010s). Library preparation employed the immunoSEQ multiplex PCR assay. This is the immuneACCESS table as TCRdb keeps it, with only in-frame sequences that have V and J called. A part of the clones is gone; compared with another copy, unresolved V genes explain less than half, and the rest is unexplained. For this sample the table gives approximately 60,000 clones, of which around 80% were detected only once. The top ten hold roughly 0.4% of the sample. The sequencing sample was made of memory CD4+ T cells sorted from blood. The sample's cell subset or site, from its label and the paper: unstimulated CD4+ memory T cells. All receptors derive from a human donor in good health.

The chain couples TRBV5-4 to TRBJ2-5; D unclear. Trimming took 3 bases from V and 0 from J, leaving 15 bases between them. Germline assignment: CDR1 SGHNT and CDR2 YYREEE (reference sequence). The CDR3 is 16 residues long. This CDR3 reads CASSSVGLTYQETQYF. In DNA form, the CDR3 reads TGTGCCAGCAGCTCGGTCGGTCTTACGTACCAAGAGACCCAGTACTTC.

V is TRBV7-2 and J is TRBJ2-3; D is uncertain. The CDR3 length is 15 residues. Trimming pared 3 bases from V and 3 bases from J, leaving 13 bases between. Looked up from germline, CDR1 is SGHTA and CDR2 is FQGNSA. The CDR3 reads CASSFLQLGTDTQYF. CDR3 in DNA: TGTGCCAGCAGCTTTTTACAACTCGGGACAGATACGCAGTATTTT.

This chain connects TRBV10-1 to TRBJ2-1; either TRBD1 or TRBD2 may fit D (5 bases each). The V gene lost 2 bases and the J gene lost 6 bases, with 11 bases spanning the gap. This CDR3 contains 14 residues. Per germline, CDR1 WNHNN and CDR2 SYGVQD (reference sequence). The CDR3 protein is CASSEGGQRNEQFF. The CDR3 DNA sequence: TGCGCCAGCAGTGAGGGGGGTCAACGCAATGAGCAGTTCTTC.

This chain connects TRBV27 to TRBJ1-6; D might be TRBD1 (5 bases). The CDR3 is made up of 17 amino acids. In germline, CDR1 is MNHEY, CDR2 SMNVEV (reference sequence). The germline V and J ends were trimmed by 7 bases and 7 bases, with 23 bases remaining between them. The CDR3 is CASTTIVTGRGNSPLHF. The CDR3 DNA sequence: TGTGCCAGCACCACCATTGTGACGGGACGGGGGAATTCACCCCTCCACTTT.

This chain connects TRBV25-1 to TRBJ2-5, with 8 bases aligning to TRBD1. Trimming cost V 8 bases and J 5 bases; bases outside gene matches: 7. Looked up from germline, CDR1 is MGHDK and CDR2 is SYGVNS. The CDR3 has 13 amino acids. The CDR3 reads CASRGQGRETQYF. CDR3 in DNA: TGTGCCAGCCGTGGACAGGGCAGGGAGACCCAGTACTTC.

This clone was seen more than once but under ten times. V usage is TRBV14 and J usage is TRBJ2-1; the D gene is possibly TRBD2 (6 bases). This CDR3 contains 16 residues. V gave up 0 bases and J gave up 8 bases, with 17 bases separating them. Germline V gene data show CDR1 as SGHDN and CDR2 as FVKESK. CDR3 in amino acids: CASSQDKAGWGDEQFF. DNA of the CDR3: TGTGCCAGCAGCCAAGACAAGGCAGGCTGGGGGGATGAGCAGTTCTTC.

A note on this clone: This sample also contains other DNA sequences that code for the same CDR3. CDR3 amino acids: CASSQQRQETQYF. CDR3 in DNA: TGTGCCAGCAGCCAACAGAGACAAGAGACCCAGTACTTC. The rearrangement uses TRBV25-1 and TRBJ2-5; no firm D call. Germline V gives CDR1 MGHDK, CDR2 SYGVNS. The CDR3 runs to 13 residues. Trimming stripped 6 bases from V and 2 bases from J, with 10 bases between.

V usage is TRBV6-1 and J usage is TRBJ1-2, with D perhaps matching TRBD1 (5 bases). The CDR3 is made up of 16 amino acids. Germline V gene data show CDR1 as MNHNS and CDR2 as SASEGT. With 0 bases removed from V and 8 bases from J, the gap between germline ends came to 19 bases. CDR3 sequence: CASSEAVVGGGRGYTF. The CDR3 DNA follows: TGTGCCAGCAGTGAAGCCGTCGTGGGGGGGGGAAGAGGCTACACCTTC.

With respect to this clone: Other DNA sequences in this sample translate to the same CDR3. This chain uses TRBV7-9 with TRBJ2-5, with TRBD1 matching 7 bases. The CDR3 runs 14 residues. From germline, CDR1 is SEHNR and CDR2 FQNEAQ (reference sequence). The V and J ends lost 5 bases and 1 base, in that order; junction bases with no gene match: 4. The chain's CDR3 is CASSPRQGQETQYF. The CDR3 DNA reads TGTGCCAGCAGCCCCCGACAGGGCCAAGAGACCCAGTACTTC.

As concerns this clone: Other DNA sequences within the sample encode an identical CDR3. The CDR3 DNA is TGTGCCAGCAGCTGGTCTCAGGGGCTTGGGTCAATCGATCAGCCCCAGCATTTT. Amino acids: CASSWSQGLGSIDQPQHF. The gene calls are TRBV28 and TRBJ1-5; D is possibly TRBD1 (6 bases). Germline CDR1 and CDR2: MDHEN and SYDVKM. The CDR3 runs to 18 residues. Trimming shortened V by 6 bases and J by 5 bases, and 26 bases separated the two germline ends.

Concerning this clone itself: Other DNA variants within this sample encode the same CDR3. This chain uses TRBV5-6 with TRBJ2-5; D remains ambiguous. The CDR3 length is 15 residues. The germline V and J ends were trimmed by 1 base and 4 bases, with 14 bases remaining between them. Germline loops: CDR1 SGHDT, CDR2 YYEEEE. CDR3 in amino acids: CASSLRTLGGETQYF. The CDR3 bases are TGTGCCAGCAGCTTGCGTACTCTAGGCGGAGAGACCCAGTACTTC.

The gene calls are TRBV5-4 and TRBJ2-3; 7 nucleotides match TRBD1. With V trimmed by 4 bases and J by 3 bases, 5 bases remained unmatched. The germline CDR1 and CDR2 sequences are SGHNT and YYREEE (reference sequence). The CDR3 totals 14 residues. The CDR3 protein is CASSQGQKTDTQYF. The CDR3 region has the DNA TGTGCCAGCAGCCAGGGACAGAAGACAGATACGCAGTATTTT. The whole variable domain, filled in from reference TRBV5-4 and TRBJ2-3, reads ETGVTQSPTHLIKTRGQQVTLRCSSQSGHNTVSWYQQALGQGPQFIFQYYREEENGRGNFPPRFSGLQFPNYSSELNVNALELDDSALYLCASSQGQKTDTQYFGPGTRLTVL.

With respect to this clone: Other DNA sequences within the sample encode an identical CDR3. This chain links TRBV27 with TRBJ1-3; no definite D call. Germline V gene sequence: CDR1 MNHEY, CDR2 SMNVEV (reference sequence). V lost 4 bases and J 4 bases, leaving 17 bases between the germline ends. This CDR3 has 16 amino acids. CDR3 sequence (DNA): TGTGCCAGCAGTTCTCCCCCCCGCACCCTCGGAAACACCATATATTTT. This translates into CASSSPPRTLGNTIYF.

The chain recombines TRBV4-2 with TRBJ1-2; D unresolved. The CDR3 has 13 residues. Germline CDR1 LGHNA, CDR2 YNFKEQ. The ends were cut back, 8 bases at V and 6 bases at J, with 16 bases in the middle. The chain's CDR3 is CASRPGWLDGYTF. The DNA for the CDR3 is TGTGCCAGCCGGCCTGGATGGTTGGATGGCTACACCTTC.

The rearrangement joins TRBV2 to TRBJ2-6; the match to TRBD1 covers 11 bases. Trimming at V came to 4 bases and at J to 1 base, leaving 3 bases not matched to a gene. Germline values: CDR1 SNHLY, CDR2 FYNNEI. The CDR3 loop spans 17 amino acids. This CDR3 is CASSAGQGVSGANVLTF. The CDR3 DNA sequence: TGTGCCAGCAGTGCGGGACAGGGGGTTTCTGGGGCCAACGTCCTGACTTTC.

The chain links TRBV7-3 to TRBJ1-2; TRBD1 agrees at 8 bases. Germline-derived CDR1 and CDR2 are SGHTA and FQGTGA. CDR3 length: 15 amino acids. Trimming took 5 bases from V and 7 from J; bases not matched to a gene: 12. The CDR3 sequence: CASSNNPGGVGGYTF. The CDR3, as DNA: TGTGCCAGCAGCAACAACCCAGGGGGCGTCGGTGGCTACACCTTC.